These 24 T cell receptor beta chains originate from one sample sequenced in a study of radiotherapy plus CTLA-4 blockade in lung cancer. Libraries were prepared by immunoSEQ multiplex PCR; TCRdb keeps only in-frame clonotypes and omits some of them. Among about 51,000 clones listed, about three quarters were seen once. The sample in question was peripheral blood, obtained from a patient treated with radiotherapy plus ipilimumab. These TCRs come from a human donor with non-small cell lung cancer whose response to radiotherapy plus ipilimumab could not be evaluated.

The chain carries TRBV5-1 and TRBJ1-1; TRBD1 is a possible D gene (5 bases). The V end was cut by 2 bases, the J end by 5 bases, with 10 bases between. The CDR3 has 13 residues. Germline lookup yields CDR1 SGHRS and CDR2 YFSETQ. The CDR3 DNA reads as TGCGCCAGCAGCTTTGGGGGAGGGACTGAAGCTTTCTTT. It specifies CASSFGGGTEAFF.

The rearrangement links TRBV18 to TRBJ2-7, with 12 bases identical to TRBD2. Germline-derived CDR1 and CDR2 are KGHSH and LQKENI. The ends lost 0 bases at V and 4 bases at J; junction bases unmatched: 16. The CDR3 is made up of 20 amino acids. This CDR3 is CASSPPRGASGRAEAYEQYF. The CDR3, as DNA: TGTGCCAGCTCACCACCAAGAGGCGCTAGCGGGAGGGCCGAGGCGTACGAGCAGTACTTC.

The rearrangement links TRBV6-5 to TRBJ1-1; TRBD1 aligns across 8 bases. J lost 5 bases, V lost 4 bases, and 3 bases had no gene match. Looked up from germline, CDR1 is MNHEY and CDR2 is SVGAGI. This CDR3 region has 13 residues. The CDR3 sequence is CASSSNRGTEAFF. The CDR3 DNA sequence: TGTGCCAGCAGTTCTAACAGGGGGACTGAAGCTTTCTTT.

In this sample, this clone turned up once. The rearrangement links TRBV5-1 to TRBJ1-4, with 12 bases identical to TRBD1. Germline-derived CDR1 and CDR2 are SGHRS and YFSETQ. The CDR3 consists of 15 residues. V gave up 4 bases and J gave up 8 bases; unmatched junction bases: 6. CDR3 in DNA: TGCGCCAGCAGCCTTGCTGGGACAGGGGGCGAAAAACTGTTTTTT. This encodes CASSLAGTGGEKLFF. Full variable domain (rest looked up from reference TRBV5-1 and TRBJ1-4): KAGVTQTPRYLIKTRGQQVTLSCSPISGHRSVSWYQQTPGQGLQFLFEYFSETQRNKGNFPGRFSGRQFSNSRSEMNVSTLELGDSALYLCASSLAGTGGEKLFFGSGTQLSVL.

J is TRBJ1-2 and V is TRBV7-2; TRBD1 matches at 7 bases. Germline values: CDR1 SGHTA, CDR2 FQGNSA. The CDR3 is made up of 14 amino acids. V was clipped by 5 bases and J by 4 bases; unmatched bases: 7. The CDR3 loop reads CASSQGTAIYGYTF. The CDR3 DNA sequence: TGTGCCAGCAGCCAAGGGACAGCTATCTATGGCTACACCTTC. The whole variable domain, remainder taken from reference TRBV7-2 and TRBJ1-2, is GAGVSQSPSNKVTEKGKDVELRCDPISGHTALYWYRQSLGQGLEFLIYFQGNSAPDKSGLPSDRFSAERTGGSVSTLTIQRTQQEDSAVYLCASSQGTAIYGYTFGSGTRLTVV.

As DNA, the CDR3 is TGCGCCAGCAGCTTGGTACAGGGCGGGGAGACCCAGTACTTC. This gives the protein CASSLVQGGETQYF. The rearrangement uses TRBV5-1 and TRBJ2-5; D might be TRBD1 (6 bases). CDR3 length: 14 residues. Germline V CDR1 and CDR2: SGHRS, YFSETQ. Trimming took 0 bases from V and 5 from J, leaving 11 bases between them.

The J gene is TRBJ2-3, the V gene TRBV5-4; 9 bases fit TRBD2. The CDR3 consists of 14 residues. CDR1 is SGHNT and CDR2 is YYREEE in the germline V gene (reference sequence). V lost 3 bases and J lost 8; bases outside the gene matches: 7. The CDR3 region is CASSSGLASRTQYF. DNA for the CDR3: TGTGCCAGCAGCTCCGGACTAGCGAGTCGTACGCAGTATTTT.

The rearrangement joins TRBV7-6 to TRBJ2-6; TRBD2 might be the D (5 bases). Germline CDR1 and CDR2: SGHVS and FNYEAQ. V was pared by 5 bases and J by 2 bases, with 7 bases between. The length of the CDR3 is 14 residues. The CDR3: CASSRAAGANVLTF. The CDR3 DNA reads TGTGCCAGCAGCCGAGCGGCTGGGGCCAACGTCCTGACTTTC.

The chain uses TRBV9 and TRBJ2-1; 9 nucleotides align to TRBD1. There are 15 residues in the CDR3. Germline values: CDR1 SGDLS, CDR2 YYNGEE. V lost 2 bases and J lost 4; bases outside the gene matches: 4. The CDR3 loop is CASSVTGQGYNEQFF. The CDR3 nucleotides read TGTGCCAGCAGCGTCACGGGACAGGGATACAATGAGCAGTTCTTC.

As DNA, the CDR3 is TGTGCCAGCAGCTTAGTGTGGGGCCCCAGTGAGCAGTTCTTC. Translating gives CASSLVWGPSEQFF. The chain employs TRBV7-2 and TRBJ2-1, with D tentatively TRBD1 (5 bases). Germline-derived CDR1 and CDR2 are SGHTA and FQGNSA. V was clipped by 1 base and J by 9 bases, with 13 bases between them. This CDR3 contains 14 residues.

CDR3 DNA: TGTGCCAGCAGCCAAGATAGCGGGGGGGGGCCGATGTGGTTCTTC. Residues: CASSQDSGGGPMWFF. The genes are TRBV4-2 and TRBJ2-1; 11 bases are a match to TRBD2. Trimming at V came to 0 bases and at J to 15 bases, leaving 10 bases not matched to a gene. CDR1 and CDR2 from the germline V gene are LGHNA and YNFKEQ. CDR3 length: 15 residues.

V usage is TRBV7-2 and J usage is TRBJ1-4; TRBD1 aligns across 7 bases. V dropped 4 bases and J dropped 0; count of bases not matched to a gene: 11. There are 18 residues in the CDR3. CDR1 is SGHTA, CDR2 FQGNSA, per germline. The CDR3, as DNA: TGTGCCAGCAGCTCGCAAACGGGAGGGGGCGCAACTAATGAAAAACTGTTTTTT. Protein product: CASSSQTGGGATNEKLFF.

The chain recombines TRBV6-5 with TRBJ2-7; 7 bases agree with TRBD1. CDR1 is MNHEY and CDR2 is SVGAGI in the germline V gene. This CDR3 is built from 16 residues. V lost 0 bases, J lost 0 bases, and 5 bases stayed unmatched. CDR3 sequence reads: CASSYSMTGRSYEQYF. Written as DNA, the CDR3 is TGTGCCAGCAGTTACTCTATGACAGGGCGCTCCTACGAGCAGTACTTC.

This clone occurred a few times. The chain combines TRBV5-1 with TRBJ2-7; 8 bases align to TRBD1. The CDR3 extends over 15 amino acids. V dropped 3 bases and J dropped 0; count of bases not matched to a gene: 5. CDR1 and CDR2 from the germline V gene are SGHRS and YFSETQ. CDR3 residues: CASSWDRSFSYEQYF. The CDR3 DNA reads TGCGCCAGCAGCTGGGACAGGTCCTTCTCCTACGAGCAGTACTTC. Variable domain in full (rest from reference TRBV5-1 and TRBJ2-7): KAGVTQTPRYLIKTRGQQVTLSCSPISGHRSVSWYQQTPGQGLQFLFEYFSETQRNKGNFPGRFSGRQFSNSRSEMNVSTLELGDSALYLCASSWDRSFSYEQYFGPGTRLTVT.

Concerning this clone: One end of the junction varies from germline; a read error may be responsible. This chain connects TRBV4-2 to TRBJ2-2; the match to TRBD2 covers 13 bases. The CDR3 is 17 amino acids. The V gene's germline CDR1 is LGHNA and CDR2 YNFKEQ. CDR3 sequence (DNA): TGTGCCGGCAGCCAAGTCCCTACTAGCGGGGGGGCCGGGGAGCTGTTTTTT. This gives the protein CAGSQVPTSGGAGELFF.

The chain has TRBV6-5 and TRBJ2-7; D is perhaps TRBD2 (6 bases). Germline CDR1 reads MNHEY; CDR2 reads SVGAGI. V was shortened by 5 bases and J by 3 bases, with 11 bases between the two germline ends. The CDR3 extends over 13 amino acids. CDR3 coding DNA: TGTGCCAGCAGTGGGACTCTCGGCTACGAGCAGTACTTC. This translates into CASSGTLGYEQYF.

This clone is a singleton in its sample. The chain uses TRBV7-6 and TRBJ2-7; 12 bases match TRBD2. The junction had 9 bases not matched to a gene; V was cut back by 5 bases and J by 4 bases. This CDR3 comprises 16 residues. Germline V gene sequence: CDR1 SGHVS, CDR2 FNYEAQ. CDR3 region: CASSLETSGSIYEQYF. The CDR3, as DNA: TGTGCCAGCAGCCTAGAGACTAGCGGGAGTATATACGAGCAGTACTTC. Full variable domain (outside the CDR3, taken from reference TRBV7-6 and TRBJ2-7): GAGVSQSPRYKVTKRGQDVALRCDPISGHVSLYWYRQALGQGPEFLTYFNYEAQQDKSGLPNDRFSAERPEGSISTLTIQRTEQRDSAMYRCASSLETSGSIYEQYFGPGTRLTVT.

The V gene is TRBV6-6, the J gene TRBJ1-5; D is perhaps TRBD1 (5 bases). Trimming stripped 0 bases from V and 7 bases from J, with 10 bases between. This CDR3 spans 14 amino acids. Germline V gene data show CDR1 as MNHNY and CDR2 as SVGAGI (reference sequence). The CDR3, as DNA: TGTGCCAGCAGTTACTCAACCTCAGGGCAGCCCCAGCATTTT. Its protein product is CASSYSTSGQPQHF.

As regards this clone: The conserved phenylalanine or tryptophan is not found at the CDR3 terminus, so this likely reflects a read error. The DNA is left out, because the CDR3 cannot be placed on it with certainty; the CDR3 is given as TCRdb lists it. This chain joins TRBV14 and TRBJ1-3. Germline-derived CDR1 and CDR2 are SGHDN and FVKESK. A total of 8 residues make up the CDR3, ends included. The CDR3 sequence is CASSQGGD.

J is TRBJ2-7 and V is TRBV5-4; no clear D gene. The V gene lost 1 base and the J gene lost 7 bases, with 15 bases spanning the gap. CDR3 length equals 14 residues. CDR1 and CDR2 from the germline V gene are SGHNT and YYREEE (reference sequence). CDR3 DNA sequence: TGTGCCAGCAGCTTGATGACACTCACCCAAGAGCAGTACTTC. It is translated as CASSLMTLTQEQYF. Full variable domain (remainder filled in from reference TRBV5-4 and TRBJ2-7): ETGVTQSPTHLIKTRGQQVTLRCSSQSGHNTVSWYQQALGQGPQFIFQYYREEENGRGNFPPRFSGLQFPNYSSELNVNALELDDSALYLCASSLMTLTQEQYFGPGTRLTVT.

V and J are TRBV28 and TRBJ1-1, with D hard to call. The CDR3 spans 13 residues. CDR1 and CDR2 from the germline V gene are MDHEN and SYDVKM. V lost 8 bases, J lost 1 base, and 11 bases lay in between. The CDR3 loop is CASLLHGNTEAFF. CDR3 in DNA: TGTGCCAGCCTTCTTCACGGGAACACTGAAGCTTTCTTT.

The V gene is TRBV19, the J gene TRBJ1-2, with 10 positions matching TRBD1. The CDR3 sequence is 13 residues long. Germline loops: CDR1 LNHDA, CDR2 SQIVND (reference sequence). The V gene end was trimmed by 6 bases and the J gene end by 2 bases; junction bases not matched to a gene: 0. CDR3 region: CASRDRGNYGYTF. The CDR3 region has the DNA TGTGCCAGTAGGGACAGGGGGAACTATGGCTACACCTTC. Looking up the rest from reference TRBV19 and TRBJ1-2 gives the full variable domain: DGGITQSPKYLFRKEGQNVTLSCEQNLNHDAMYWYRQDPGQGLRLIYYSQIVNDFQKGDIAEGYSVSREKKESFPLTVTSAQKNPTAFYLCASRDRGNYGYTFGSGTRLTVV.

The chain joins TRBV18 to TRBJ2-3, with 9 bases identical to TRBD1. Germline V gene data show CDR1 as KGHSH and CDR2 as LQKENI. V lost 6 bases to trimming and J lost 6 bases; unmatched junction nucleotides: 7. CDR3 length equals 14 residues. The CDR3 region is CASSGQGPRDTQYF. As DNA, the CDR3 is TGTGCCAGCTCGGGACAGGGACCACGGGATACGCAGTATTTT.

The chain employs TRBV2 and TRBJ1-3; no firm D call. This CDR3 is 17 amino acids long. V lost 2 bases and J 0 bases, leaving 14 bases between the germline ends. Per the germline V gene, CDR1 is SNHLY and CDR2 is FYNNEI. The CDR3 DNA reads as TGTGCCAGCAGTGAATTTGGGCCATCGAGCTCTGGAAACACCATATATTTT. Translated: CASSEFGPSSSGNTIYF. Full variable domain (remainder filled in from reference TRBV2 and TRBJ1-3): EPEVTQTPSHQVTQMGQEVILRCVPISNHLYFYWYRQILGQKVEFLVSFYNNEISEKSEIFDDQFSVERPDGSNFTLKIRSTKLEDSAMYFCASSEFGPSSSGNTIYFGEGSWLTVV.